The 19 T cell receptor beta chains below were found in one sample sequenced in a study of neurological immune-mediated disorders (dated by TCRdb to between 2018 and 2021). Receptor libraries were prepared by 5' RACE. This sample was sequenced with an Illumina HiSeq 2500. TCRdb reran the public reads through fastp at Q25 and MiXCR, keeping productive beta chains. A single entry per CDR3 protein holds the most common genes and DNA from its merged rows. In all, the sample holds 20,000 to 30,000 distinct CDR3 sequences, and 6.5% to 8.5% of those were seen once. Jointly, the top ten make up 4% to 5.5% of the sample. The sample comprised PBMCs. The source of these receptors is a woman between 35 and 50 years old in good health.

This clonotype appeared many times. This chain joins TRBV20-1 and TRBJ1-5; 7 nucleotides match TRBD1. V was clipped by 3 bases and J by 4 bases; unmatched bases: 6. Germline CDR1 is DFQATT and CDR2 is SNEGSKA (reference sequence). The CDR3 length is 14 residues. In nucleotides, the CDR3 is TGCAGTGCTAGGGAGACAGGGAGTAATCAGCCCCAGCATTTT. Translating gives CSARETGSNQPQHF.

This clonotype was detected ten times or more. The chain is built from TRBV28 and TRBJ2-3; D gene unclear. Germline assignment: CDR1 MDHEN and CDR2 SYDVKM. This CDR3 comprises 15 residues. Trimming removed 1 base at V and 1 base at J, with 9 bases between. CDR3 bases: TGTGCCAGCAGTTTATTTGTCGTCGGCACAGATACGCAGTATTTT. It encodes CASSLFVVGTDTQYF.

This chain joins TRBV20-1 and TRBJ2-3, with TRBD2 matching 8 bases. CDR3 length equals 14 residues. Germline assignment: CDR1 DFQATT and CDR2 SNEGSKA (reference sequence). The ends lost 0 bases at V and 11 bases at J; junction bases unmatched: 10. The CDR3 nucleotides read TGCAGTGCTAGAGACGGGGGGGATTACAATGAGCAGTATTTT. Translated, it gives CSARDGGDYNEQYF.

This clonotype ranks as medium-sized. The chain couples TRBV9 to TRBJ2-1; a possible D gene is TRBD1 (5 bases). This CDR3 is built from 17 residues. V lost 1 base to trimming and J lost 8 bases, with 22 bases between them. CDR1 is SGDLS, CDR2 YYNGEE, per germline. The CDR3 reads CASSVSGPRSRSYEQFF. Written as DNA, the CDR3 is TGTGCCAGCAGCGTATCAGGGCCGAGGAGTAGGTCTTATGAGCAGTTCTTC. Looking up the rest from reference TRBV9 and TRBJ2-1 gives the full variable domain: DSGVTQTPKHLITATGQRVTLRCSPRSGDLSVYWYQQSLDQGLQFLIQYYNGEERAKGNILERFSAQQFPDLHSELNLSSLELGDSALYFCASSVSGPRSRSYEQFFGPGTRLTVL.

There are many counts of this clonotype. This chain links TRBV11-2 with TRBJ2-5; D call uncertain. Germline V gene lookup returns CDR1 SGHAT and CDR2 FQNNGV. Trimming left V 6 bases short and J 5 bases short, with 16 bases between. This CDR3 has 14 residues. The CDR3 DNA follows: TGTGCCAGCAGTTTTCCCATGCCCCGGGAGACCCAGTACTTC. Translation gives CASSFPMPRETQYF.

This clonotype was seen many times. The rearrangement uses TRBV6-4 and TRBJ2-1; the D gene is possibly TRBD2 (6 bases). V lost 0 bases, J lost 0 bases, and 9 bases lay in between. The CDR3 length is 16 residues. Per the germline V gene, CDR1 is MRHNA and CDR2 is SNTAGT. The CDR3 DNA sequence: TGTGCCAGCAGTGACTCGGCGGAGGGCTCCTACAATGAGCAGTTCTTC. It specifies CASSDSAEGSYNEQFF.

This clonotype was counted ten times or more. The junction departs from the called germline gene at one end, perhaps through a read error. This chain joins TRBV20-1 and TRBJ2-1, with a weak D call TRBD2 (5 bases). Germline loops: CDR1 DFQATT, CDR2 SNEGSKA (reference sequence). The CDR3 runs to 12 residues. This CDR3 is CSARGSGDEQFF. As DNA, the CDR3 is TGCAGTGCCAGAGGGAGTGGGGATGAGCAGTTCTTC.

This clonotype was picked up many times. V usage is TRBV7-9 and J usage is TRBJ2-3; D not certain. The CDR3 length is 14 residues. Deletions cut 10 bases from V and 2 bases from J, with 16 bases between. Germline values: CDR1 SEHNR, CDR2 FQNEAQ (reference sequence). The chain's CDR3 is CATPTDQFTDTQYF. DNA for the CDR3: TGTGCCACCCCGACGGACCAATTCACAGATACGCAGTATTTT.

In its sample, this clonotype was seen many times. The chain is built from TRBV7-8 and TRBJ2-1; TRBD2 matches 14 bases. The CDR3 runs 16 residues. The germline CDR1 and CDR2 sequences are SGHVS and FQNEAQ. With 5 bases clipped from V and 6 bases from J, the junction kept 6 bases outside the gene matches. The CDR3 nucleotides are TGTGCCAGCAGCCCTGGACTAGCGGGAGGTTTCAATGAGCAGTTCTTC. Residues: CASSPGLAGGFNEQFF. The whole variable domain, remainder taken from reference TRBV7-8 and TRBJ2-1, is GAGVSQSPRYKVAKRGQDVALRCDPISGHVSLFWYQQALGQGPEFLTYFQNEAQLDKSGLPSDRFFAERPEGSVSTLKIQRTQQEDSAVYLCASSPGLAGGFNEQFFGPGTRLTVL.

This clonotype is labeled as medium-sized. CDR3 amino acids: CASSYMDRGNEQFF. For the CDR3, the DNA is TGTGCCAGCAGTTACATGGACAGGGGAAATGAGCAGTTCTTC. The chain couples TRBV12-3 or TRBV12-4 to TRBJ2-1, with TRBD1 matching over 9 bases. This CDR3 spans 14 amino acids. Germline trimming cut 4 bases from V and 7 bases from J; bases unmatched to any gene: 5.

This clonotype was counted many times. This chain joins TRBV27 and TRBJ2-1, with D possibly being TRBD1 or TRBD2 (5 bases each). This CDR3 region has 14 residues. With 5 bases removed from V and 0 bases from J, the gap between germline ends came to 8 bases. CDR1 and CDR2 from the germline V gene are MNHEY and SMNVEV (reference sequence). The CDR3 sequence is CASSGGHSYNEQFF. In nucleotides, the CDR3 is TGTGCCAGCAGTGGAGGACACTCCTACAATGAGCAGTTCTTC.

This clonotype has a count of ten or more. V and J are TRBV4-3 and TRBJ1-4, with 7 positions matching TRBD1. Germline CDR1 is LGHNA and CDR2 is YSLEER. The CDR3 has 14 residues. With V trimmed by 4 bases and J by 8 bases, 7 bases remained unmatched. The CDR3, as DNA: TGCGCCAGCAGCCCCGGGACAGCTCTGGAAAAACTGTTTTTT. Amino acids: CASSPGTALEKLFF.

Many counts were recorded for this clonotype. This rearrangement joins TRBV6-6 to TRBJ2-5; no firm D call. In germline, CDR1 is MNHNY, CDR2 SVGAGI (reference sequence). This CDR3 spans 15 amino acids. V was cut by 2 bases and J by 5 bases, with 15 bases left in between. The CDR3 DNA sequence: TGTGCCAGCAGTTACCCGAAAACAACGGCGGAGACCCAGTACTTC. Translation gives CASSYPKTTAETQYF.

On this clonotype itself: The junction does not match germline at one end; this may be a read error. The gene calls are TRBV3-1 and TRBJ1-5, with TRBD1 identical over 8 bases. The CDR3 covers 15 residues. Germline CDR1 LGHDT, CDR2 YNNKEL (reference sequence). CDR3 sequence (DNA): TGTGCCAGCAGCAAAGACGGGACAGGAAATCAGCCCCAGAATTTT. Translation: CASSKDGTGNQPQNF.

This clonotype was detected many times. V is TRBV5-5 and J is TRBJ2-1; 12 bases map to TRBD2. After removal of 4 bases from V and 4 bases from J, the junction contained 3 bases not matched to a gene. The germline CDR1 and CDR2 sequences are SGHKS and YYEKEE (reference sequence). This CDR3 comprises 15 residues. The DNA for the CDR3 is TGTGCCAGCAGCGTACTAGCGGGAGGTTACAATGAGCAGTTCTTC. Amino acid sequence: CASSVLAGGYNEQFF.

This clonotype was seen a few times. The CDR3 sequence: CASSPDRYTEAFF. CDR3 in DNA: TGTGCCAGCTCGCCAGACAGATACACTGAAGCTTTCTTT. This chain joins TRBV18 and TRBJ1-1; a weak D match, TRBD1 (5 bases). CDR3 length: 13 amino acids. V lost 6 bases and J lost 3, with 11 bases in between. Germline V gives CDR1 KGHSH, CDR2 LQKENI.

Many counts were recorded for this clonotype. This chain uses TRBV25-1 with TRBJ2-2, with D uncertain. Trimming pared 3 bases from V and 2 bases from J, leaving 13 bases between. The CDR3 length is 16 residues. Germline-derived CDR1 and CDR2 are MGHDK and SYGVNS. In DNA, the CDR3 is TGTGCCAGCAGTGACTCCTGGGTCTCCAACACCGGGGAGCTGTTTTTT. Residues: CASSDSWVSNTGELFF.

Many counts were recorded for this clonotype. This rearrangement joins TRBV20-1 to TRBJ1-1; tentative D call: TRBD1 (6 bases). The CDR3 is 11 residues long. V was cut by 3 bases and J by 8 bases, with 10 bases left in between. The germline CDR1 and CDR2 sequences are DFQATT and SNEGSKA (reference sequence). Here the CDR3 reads CSASGGAEAFF. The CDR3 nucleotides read TGCAGTGCTAGTGGGGGGGCGGAAGCTTTCTTT.

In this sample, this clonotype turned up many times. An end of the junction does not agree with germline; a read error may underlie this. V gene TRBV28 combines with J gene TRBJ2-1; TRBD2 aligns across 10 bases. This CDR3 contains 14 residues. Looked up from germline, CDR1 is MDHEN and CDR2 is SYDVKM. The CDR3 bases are TGTACCAGCCGGAGCGGGAGGGCCTACAATGAGCAGTTCTTC. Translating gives CTSRSGRAYNEQFF.